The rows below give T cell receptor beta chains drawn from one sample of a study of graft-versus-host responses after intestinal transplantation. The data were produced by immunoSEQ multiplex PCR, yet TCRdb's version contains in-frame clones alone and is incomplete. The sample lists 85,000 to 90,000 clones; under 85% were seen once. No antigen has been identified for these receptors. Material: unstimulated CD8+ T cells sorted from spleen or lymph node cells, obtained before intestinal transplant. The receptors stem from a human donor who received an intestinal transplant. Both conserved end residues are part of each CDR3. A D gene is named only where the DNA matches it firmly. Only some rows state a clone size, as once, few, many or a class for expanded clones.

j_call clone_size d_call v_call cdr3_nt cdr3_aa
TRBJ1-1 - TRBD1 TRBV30 TGTGCCTGGAAATCCGGGACAGAGGAAGCTTTCTTT CAWKSGTEEAFF
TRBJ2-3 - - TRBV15 TGTGCCACCAGCAGAGATGACGTACCGAGCACAGATACGCAGTATTTT CATSRDDVPSTDTQYF
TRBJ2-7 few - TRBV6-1 TGTGCCAGCAGCCCCATGGGCCCCTCCTACGAGCAGTACTTC CASSPMGPSYEQYF
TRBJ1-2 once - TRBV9 TGTGCCAGCAGCGTTTACAGCTACTATGGCTACACCTTC CASSVYSYYGYTF
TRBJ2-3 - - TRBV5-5 TGTGCCAGCAGCCAAACGGGCATGGACAGCACAGATACGCAGTATTTT CASSQTGMDSTDTQYF
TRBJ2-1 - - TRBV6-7 TGTGCCAGCAGTTACTCGCACAATGAGCAGTTCTTC CASSYSHNEQFF
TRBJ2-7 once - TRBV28 TGTGCCAGCAGTTTTATAGCGATGGGGGTGGCGACCTACGAGCAGTACTTC CASSFIAMGVATYEQYF
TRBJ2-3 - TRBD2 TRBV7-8 TGTGCCAGCAGCTTAGATATAGCGGGAGGCCCCAGCACAGATACGCAGTATTTT CASSLDIAGGPSTDTQYF
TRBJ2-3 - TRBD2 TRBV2 TGTGCCAGCCCTAGACTAGCGGGGGTCACAGATACGCAGTATTTT CASPRLAGVTDTQYF
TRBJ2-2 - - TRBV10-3 TGTGCCACTACGTGGCAGGGTCAGCCCGGGGAGCTGTTTTTT CATTWQGQPGELFF
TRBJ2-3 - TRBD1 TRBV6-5 TGTGCCAGCGGGGCGGCAGGGGGCAAGGCAGATACGCAGTATTTT CASGAAGGKADTQYF
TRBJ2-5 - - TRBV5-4 TGTGCCAGCAGCTTGGAAGAGACCCAGTACTTC CASSLEETQYF
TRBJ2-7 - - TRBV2 TGTGCCAGCAGTGAATGGCCAAACAGGGTCGCGGCCTACGAGCAGTACTTC CASSEWPNRVAAYEQYF
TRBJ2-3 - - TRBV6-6 TGTGCCAGCAGGCGCAGAACCTCCACAGATACGCAGTATTTT CASRRRTSTDTQYF
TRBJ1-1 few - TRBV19 TGTGCCAGTAGTACACCCCGGACGTTTATGAACACTGAAGCTTTCTTT CASSTPRTFMNTEAFF
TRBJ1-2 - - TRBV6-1 TGTGCCAGCAGTGTCCGACACTCTCACTATGGCTACACCTTC CASSVRHSHYGYTF
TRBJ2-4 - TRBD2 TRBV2 TGTGCCAGCAGTGAGGCGGGGAATAGCGGGGCTCCATCCCCAGCTATAGCCAAAAACATTCAGTACTTC CASSEAGNSGAPSPAIAKNIQYF
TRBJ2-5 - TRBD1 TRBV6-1 TGTGCCAGCAGAACTTACCGGGACAGCCAAGAGACCCAGTACTTC CASRTYRDSQETQYF
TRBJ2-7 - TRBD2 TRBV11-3 TGTGCCAGCAGCTTATCTAGCGGTAGCTACGAGCAGTACTTC CASSLSSGSYEQYF
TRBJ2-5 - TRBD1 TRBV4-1 TGCGCCAGCAGCCAAGGGCCGGGACAGAGCCAAGAGACCCAGTACTTC CASSQGPGQSQETQYF
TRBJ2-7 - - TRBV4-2 TGTGCCAGCAGCCAAGAGGAGGCGGTTGGTTCCTACGAGCAGTACTTC CASSQEEAVGSYEQYF
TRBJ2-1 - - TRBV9 TGTGCCAGCAGCGTAGCACCCGACAATGAGCAGTTCTTC CASSVAPDNEQFF
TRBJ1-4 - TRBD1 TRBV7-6 TGTGCCAGCAGCCACAGGGGCCCAATCTATGAAAAACTGTTTTTT CASSHRGPIYEKLFF